One sample yielded the 6 T cell receptor beta chains listed below, sequenced in a study of CD8 T cells in ankylosing spondylitis. TCRdb itself ran the 5' RACE reads through MiXCR, one entry per CDR3 protein. This table holds about 230,000 distinct CDR3 sequences, less than 9.5% found once. Sequenced material: blood, either unsorted or a sorted T cell fraction (not recorded which). Every receptor here comes from a female donor with ankylosing spondylitis or in good health (not recorded which).

This clonotype was seen many times. The chain couples TRBV5-1 to TRBJ2-5, with 8 bases aligning to TRBD1. This CDR3 is 14 amino acids long. Per germline, CDR1 SGHRS and CDR2 YFSETQ. V shed 4 bases and J 4 bases; nucleotides not matched to a gene: 6. The CDR3 DNA reads TGCGCCAGCAGCGTATCCGGGACAGGAGAGACCCAGTACTTC. Protein: CASSVSGTGETQYF. The variable domain in full, completed from reference TRBV5-1 and TRBJ2-5, reads KAGVTQTPRYLIKTRGQQVTLSCSPISGHRSVSWYQQTPGQGLQFLFEYFSETQRNKGNFPGRFSGRQFSNSRSEMNVSTLELGDSALYLCASSVSGTGETQYFGPGTRLLVL.

This clonotype occurred many times. This chain uses TRBV7-2 with TRBJ1-2, with 7 bases fitting TRBD1. Germline V gives CDR1 SGHTA, CDR2 FQGNSA. This CDR3 has 14 residues. Trimming cost V 3 bases and J 8 bases; bases outside gene matches: 9. The CDR3 reads CASSLGQTMGGYTF. CDR3 DNA: TGTGCCAGCAGCTTGGGACAGACCATGGGGGGCTACACCTTC.

This clonotype was seen repeatedly, ten times or more. The rearrangement links TRBV15 to TRBJ2-7; tentatively, D is TRBD2 (5 bases). The germline V and J ends were trimmed by 3 bases and 5 bases, with 17 bases remaining between them. Germline V gene sequence: CDR1 LNHNV, CDR2 YYDKDF (reference sequence). The CDR3 length is 15 residues. CDR3 in DNA: TGTGCCACCAGCAGGTATTTGGGAGATGTTAACGAGCAGTACTTC. It codes for CATSRYLGDVNEQYF.

This clonotype was picked up many times. V usage is TRBV20-1 and J usage is TRBJ2-3; TRBD2 might be the D (6 bases). Trimming shortened V by 6 bases and J by 5 bases, and 15 bases separated the two germline ends. Germline CDR1 and CDR2: DFQATT and SNEGSKA (reference sequence). The length of the CDR3 is 13 residues. The CDR3 DNA sequence: TGCAGTGCCTGTCGCGGGACGGAAGATACGCAGTATTTT. This encodes CSACRGTEDTQYF.

Many counts were recorded for this clonotype. The chain joins TRBV12-3 or TRBV12-4 to TRBJ2-7; D unclear. Trimming removed 7 bases at V and 2 bases at J, with 15 bases between. The CDR3 covers 14 residues. CDR3 loop: CASTTSGPTYEQYF. In nucleotides, the CDR3 is TGTGCCAGCACCACTTCCGGGCCTACCTACGAGCAGTACTTC.

This clonotype was counted ten times or more. DNA for the CDR3: TGTGCCAGCAGTTTGTATGACAGAACGAGCTCCTACGAGCAGTACTTC. Its translation is CASSLYDRTSSYEQYF. The chain carries TRBV12-3 or TRBV12-4 and TRBJ2-7; a weak D match, TRBD1 (5 bases). This CDR3 has 16 residues. The V end was cut by 3 bases, the J end by 0 bases, with 15 bases between.